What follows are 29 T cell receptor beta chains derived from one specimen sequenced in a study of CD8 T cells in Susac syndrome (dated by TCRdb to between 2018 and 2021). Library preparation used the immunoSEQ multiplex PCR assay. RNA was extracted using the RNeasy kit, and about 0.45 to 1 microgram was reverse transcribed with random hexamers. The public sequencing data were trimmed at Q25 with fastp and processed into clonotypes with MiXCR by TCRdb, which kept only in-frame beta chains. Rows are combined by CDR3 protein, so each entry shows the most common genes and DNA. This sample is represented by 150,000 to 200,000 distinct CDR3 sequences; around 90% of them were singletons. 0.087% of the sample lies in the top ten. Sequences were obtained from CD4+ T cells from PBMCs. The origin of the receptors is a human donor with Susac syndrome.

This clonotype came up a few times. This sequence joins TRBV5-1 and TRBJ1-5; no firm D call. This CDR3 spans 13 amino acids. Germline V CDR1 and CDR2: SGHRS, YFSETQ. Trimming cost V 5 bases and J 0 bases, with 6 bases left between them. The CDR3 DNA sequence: TGCGCCAGCAGGATTGATAGCAATCAGCCCCAGCATTTT. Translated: CASRIDSNQPQHF.

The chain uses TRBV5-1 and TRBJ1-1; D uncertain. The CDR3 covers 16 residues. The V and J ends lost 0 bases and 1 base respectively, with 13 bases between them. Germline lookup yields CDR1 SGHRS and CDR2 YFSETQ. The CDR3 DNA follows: TGCGCCAGCAGCTTGGAACCTGGACGGAGGAACACTGAAGCTTTCTTT. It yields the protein CASSLEPGRRNTEAFF.

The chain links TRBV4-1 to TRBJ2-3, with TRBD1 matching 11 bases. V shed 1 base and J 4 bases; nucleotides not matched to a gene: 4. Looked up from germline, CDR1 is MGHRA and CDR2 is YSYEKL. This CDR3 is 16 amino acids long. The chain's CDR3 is CASSQVGTGGADTQYF. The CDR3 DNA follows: TGCGCCAGCAGCCAAGTTGGGACAGGGGGTGCAGATACGCAGTATTTT.

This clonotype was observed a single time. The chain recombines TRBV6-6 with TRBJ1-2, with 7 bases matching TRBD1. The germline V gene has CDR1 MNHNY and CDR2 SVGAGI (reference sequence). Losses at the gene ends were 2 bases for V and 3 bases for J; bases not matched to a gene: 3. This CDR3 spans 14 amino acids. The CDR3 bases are TGTGCCAGCAGTTACCCTACAGGGGACTATGGCTACACCTTC. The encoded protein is CASSYPTGDYGYTF.

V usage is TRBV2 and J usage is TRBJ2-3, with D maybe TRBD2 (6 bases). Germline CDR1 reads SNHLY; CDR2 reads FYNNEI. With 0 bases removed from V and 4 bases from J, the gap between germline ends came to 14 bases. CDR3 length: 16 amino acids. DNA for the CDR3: TGTGCCAGCAGTGAAGCTGGGACTGCCAACCCAGATACGCAGTATTTT. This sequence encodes CASSEAGTANPDTQYF.

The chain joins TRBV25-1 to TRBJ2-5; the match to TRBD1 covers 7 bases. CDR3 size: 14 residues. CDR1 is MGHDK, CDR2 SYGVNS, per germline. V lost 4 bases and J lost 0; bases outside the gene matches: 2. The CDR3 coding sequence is TGTGCCAGCAGTGCGGGACAGCACCAAGAGACCCAGTACTTC. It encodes CASSAGQHQETQYF.

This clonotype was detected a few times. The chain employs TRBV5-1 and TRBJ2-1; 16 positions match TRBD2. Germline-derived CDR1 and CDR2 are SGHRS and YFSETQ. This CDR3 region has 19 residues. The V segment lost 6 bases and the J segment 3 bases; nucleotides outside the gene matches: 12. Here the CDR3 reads CASTPSGTSGRANYNEQFF. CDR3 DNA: TGCGCCAGCACCCCATCGGGGACTAGCGGGAGGGCTAACTACAATGAGCAGTTCTTC. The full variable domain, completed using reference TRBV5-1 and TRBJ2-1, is KAGVTQTPRYLIKTRGQQVTLSCSPISGHRSVSWYQQTPGQGLQFLFEYFSETQRNKGNFPGRFSGRQFSNSRSEMNVSTLELGDSALYLCASTPSGTSGRANYNEQFFGPGTRLTVL.

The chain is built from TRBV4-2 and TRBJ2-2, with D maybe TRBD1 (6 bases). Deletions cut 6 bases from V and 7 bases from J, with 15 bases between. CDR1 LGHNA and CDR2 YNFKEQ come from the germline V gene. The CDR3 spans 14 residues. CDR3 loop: CASRDPQGIGELFF. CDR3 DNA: TGTGCCAGCAGAGACCCACAGGGAATCGGGGAGCTGTTTTTT.

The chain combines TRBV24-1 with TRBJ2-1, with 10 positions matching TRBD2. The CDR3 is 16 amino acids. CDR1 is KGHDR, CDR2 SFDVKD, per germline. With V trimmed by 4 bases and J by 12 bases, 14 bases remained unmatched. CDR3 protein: CATSDSTSGKVSGQFF. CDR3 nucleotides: TGTGCCACCAGTGACTCCACTAGCGGGAAGGTTTCTGGGCAGTTCTTC.

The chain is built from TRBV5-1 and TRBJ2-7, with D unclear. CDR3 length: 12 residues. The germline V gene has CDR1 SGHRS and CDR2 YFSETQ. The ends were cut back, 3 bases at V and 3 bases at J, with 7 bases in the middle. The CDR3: CASSSEIYEQYF. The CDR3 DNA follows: TGCGCCAGCAGCTCGGAAATCTACGAGCAGTACTTC.

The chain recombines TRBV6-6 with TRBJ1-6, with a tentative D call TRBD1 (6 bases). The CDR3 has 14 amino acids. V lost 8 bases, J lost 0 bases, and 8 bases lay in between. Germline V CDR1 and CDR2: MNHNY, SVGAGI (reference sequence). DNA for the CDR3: TGTGCCAGCGGACAGAGCTCCTATAATTCACCCCTCCACTTT. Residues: CASGQSSYNSPLHF.

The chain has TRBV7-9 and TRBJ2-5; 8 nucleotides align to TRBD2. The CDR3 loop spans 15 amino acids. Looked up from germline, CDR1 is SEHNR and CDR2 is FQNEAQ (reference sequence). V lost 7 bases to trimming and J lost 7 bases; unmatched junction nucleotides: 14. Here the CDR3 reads CASNLSGGDGGTQYF. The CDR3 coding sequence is TGTGCCAGCAATTTGAGCGGGGGCGACGGAGGGACCCAGTACTTC.

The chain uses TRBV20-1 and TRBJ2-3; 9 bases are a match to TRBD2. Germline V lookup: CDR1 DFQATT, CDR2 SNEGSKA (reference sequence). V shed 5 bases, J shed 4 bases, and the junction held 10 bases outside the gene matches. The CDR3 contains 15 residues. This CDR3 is CSAPDSGRIADTQYF. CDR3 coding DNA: TGCAGTGCTCCCGATAGCGGGAGAATTGCAGATACGCAGTATTTT.

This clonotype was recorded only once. CDR3 DNA sequence: TGTGCCAGCAGCTGGATAACCGGGACAGATAGTCGAGAGACCCAGTACTTC. It encodes CASSWITGTDSRETQYF. The chain employs TRBV5-5 and TRBJ2-5; TRBD1 matches 7 bases. The CDR3 runs to 17 residues. V lost 3 bases to trimming and J lost 4 bases; unmatched junction nucleotides: 15. Germline V lookup: CDR1 SGHKS, CDR2 YYEKEE (reference sequence).

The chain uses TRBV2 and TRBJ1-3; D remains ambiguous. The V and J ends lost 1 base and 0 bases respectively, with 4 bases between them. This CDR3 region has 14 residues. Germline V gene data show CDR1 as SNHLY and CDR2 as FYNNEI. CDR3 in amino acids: CASSEGFSGNTIYF. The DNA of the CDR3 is TGTGCCAGCAGTGAAGGGTTCTCTGGAAACACCATATATTTT. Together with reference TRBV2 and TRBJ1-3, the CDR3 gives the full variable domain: EPEVTQTPSHQVTQMGQEVILRCVPISNHLYFYWYRQILGQKVEFLVSFYNNEISEKSEIFDDQFSVERPDGSNFTLKIRSTKLEDSAMYFCASSEGFSGNTIYFGEGSWLTVV.

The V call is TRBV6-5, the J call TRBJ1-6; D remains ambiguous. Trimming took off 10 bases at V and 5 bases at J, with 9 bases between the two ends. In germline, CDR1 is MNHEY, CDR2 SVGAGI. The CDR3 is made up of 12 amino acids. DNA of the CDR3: TGTGCCACAACCAGTAATAATTCACCCCTCCACTTT. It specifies CATTSNNSPLHF.

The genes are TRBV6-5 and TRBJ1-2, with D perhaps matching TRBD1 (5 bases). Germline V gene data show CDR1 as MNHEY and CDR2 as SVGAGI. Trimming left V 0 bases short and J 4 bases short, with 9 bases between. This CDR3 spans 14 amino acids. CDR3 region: CASSYSGDGYGYTF. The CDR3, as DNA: TGTGCCAGCAGTTACTCGGGGGACGGCTATGGCTACACCTTC.

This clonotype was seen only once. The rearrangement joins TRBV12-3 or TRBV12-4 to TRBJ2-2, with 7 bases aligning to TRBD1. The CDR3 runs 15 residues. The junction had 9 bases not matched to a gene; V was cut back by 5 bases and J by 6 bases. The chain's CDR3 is CASSLGTVRAGELFF. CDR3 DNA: TGTGCCAGCAGTCTGGGGACAGTGAGGGCCGGGGAGCTGTTTTTT.

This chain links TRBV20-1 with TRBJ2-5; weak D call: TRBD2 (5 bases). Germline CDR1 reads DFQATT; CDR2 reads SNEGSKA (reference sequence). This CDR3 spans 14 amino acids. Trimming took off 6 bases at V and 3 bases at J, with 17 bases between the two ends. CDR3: CSALRGAAKETQYF. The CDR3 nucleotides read TGCAGTGCGCTCCGAGGAGCGGCTAAAGAGACCCAGTACTTC.

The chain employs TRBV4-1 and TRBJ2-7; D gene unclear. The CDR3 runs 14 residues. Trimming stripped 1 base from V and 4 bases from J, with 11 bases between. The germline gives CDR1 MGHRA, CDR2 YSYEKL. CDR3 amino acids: CASSQGPAGYEQYF. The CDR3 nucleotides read TGCGCCAGCAGCCAAGGGCCCGCCGGGTACGAGCAGTACTTC.

Here the CDR3 DNA reads TGTGCCAGCGCCGGGACTCTCTACGAGCAGTACTTC. The encoded protein is CASAGTLYEQYF. J is TRBJ2-7 and V is TRBV2, with D tentatively TRBD2 (6 bases). Trimming shortened V by 8 bases and J by 3 bases, and 11 bases separated the two germline ends. This CDR3 contains 12 residues. CDR1 SNHLY and CDR2 FYNNEI come from the germline V gene.

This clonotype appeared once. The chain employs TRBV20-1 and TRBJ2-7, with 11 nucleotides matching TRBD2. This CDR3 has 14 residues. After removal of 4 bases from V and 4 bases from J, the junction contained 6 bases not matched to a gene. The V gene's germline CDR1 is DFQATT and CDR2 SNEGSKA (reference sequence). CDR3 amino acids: CSATPSGRSYEQYF. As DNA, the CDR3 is TGCAGTGCTACCCCTAGCGGGAGGTCGTACGAGCAGTACTTC.

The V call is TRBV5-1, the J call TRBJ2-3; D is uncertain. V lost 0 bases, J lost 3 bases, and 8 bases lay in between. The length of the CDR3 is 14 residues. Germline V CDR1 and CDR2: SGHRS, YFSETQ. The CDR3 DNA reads TGCGCCAGCAGCTTGGCCAAGGGTACAGATACGCAGTATTTT. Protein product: CASSLAKGTDTQYF. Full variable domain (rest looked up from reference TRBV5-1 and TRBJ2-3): KAGVTQTPRYLIKTRGQQVTLSCSPISGHRSVSWYQQTPGQGLQFLFEYFSETQRNKGNFPGRFSGRQFSNSRSEMNVSTLELGDSALYLCASSLAKGTDTQYFGPGTRLTVL.

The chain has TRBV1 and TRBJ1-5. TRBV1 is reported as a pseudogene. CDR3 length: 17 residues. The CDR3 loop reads CTSSQDPRADSNQPQHF. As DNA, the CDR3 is TGCACCAGCAGCCAAGATCCGCGGGCAGATAGCAATCAGCCCCAGCATTTT.

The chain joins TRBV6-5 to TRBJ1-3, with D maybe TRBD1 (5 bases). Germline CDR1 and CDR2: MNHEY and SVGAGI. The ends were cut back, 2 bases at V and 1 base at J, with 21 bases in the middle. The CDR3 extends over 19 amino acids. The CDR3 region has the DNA TGTGCCAGCAGTTACCCCCCCAGGACGGACACCTATTCTGGAAACACCATATATTTT. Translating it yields CASSYPPRTDTYSGNTIYF.

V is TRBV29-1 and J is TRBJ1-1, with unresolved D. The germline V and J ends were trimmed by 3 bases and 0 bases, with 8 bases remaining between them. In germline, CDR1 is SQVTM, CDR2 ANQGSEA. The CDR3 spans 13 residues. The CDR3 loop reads CSVEKGLNTEAFF. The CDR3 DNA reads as TGCAGCGTTGAGAAGGGTCTGAACACTGAAGCTTTCTTT.

Written as DNA, the CDR3 is TGTGCCAGCAGTTCTTACCCTCAGCTGGCAACTAATGAAAAACTGTTTTTT. Amino acids: CASSSYPQLATNEKLFF. The gene calls are TRBV28 and TRBJ1-4, with unresolved D. In germline, CDR1 is MDHEN, CDR2 SYDVKM. Trimming took 4 bases from V and 0 from J, leaving 15 bases between them. This CDR3 contains 17 residues.

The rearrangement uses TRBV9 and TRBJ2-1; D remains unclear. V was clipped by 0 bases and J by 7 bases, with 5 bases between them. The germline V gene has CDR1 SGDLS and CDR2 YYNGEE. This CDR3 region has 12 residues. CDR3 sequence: CASSVGLNEQFF. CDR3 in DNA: TGTGCCAGCAGCGTAGGTCTAAATGAGCAGTTCTTC.

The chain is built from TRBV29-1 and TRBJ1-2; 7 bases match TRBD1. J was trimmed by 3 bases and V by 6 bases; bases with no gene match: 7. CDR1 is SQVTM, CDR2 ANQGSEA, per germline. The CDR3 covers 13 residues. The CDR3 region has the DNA TGCAGCGTCCAACAGGGGAAAGACTATGGCTACACCTTC. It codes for CSVQQGKDYGYTF.